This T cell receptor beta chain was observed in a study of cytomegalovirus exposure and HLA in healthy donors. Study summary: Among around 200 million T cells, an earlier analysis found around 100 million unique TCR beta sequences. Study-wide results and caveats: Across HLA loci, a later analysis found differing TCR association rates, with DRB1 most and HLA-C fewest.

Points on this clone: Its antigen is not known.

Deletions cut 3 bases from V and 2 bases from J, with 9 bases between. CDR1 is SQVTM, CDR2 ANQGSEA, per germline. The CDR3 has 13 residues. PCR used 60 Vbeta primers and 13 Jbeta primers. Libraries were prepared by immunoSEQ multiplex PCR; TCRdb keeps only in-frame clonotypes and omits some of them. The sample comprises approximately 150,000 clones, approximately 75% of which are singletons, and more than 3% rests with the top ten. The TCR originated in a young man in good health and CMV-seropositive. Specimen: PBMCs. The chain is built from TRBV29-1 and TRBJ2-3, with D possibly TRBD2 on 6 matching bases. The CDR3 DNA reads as TGCAGCGTTGAGAGACTAGTCACAGATACGCAGTATTTT. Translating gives CSVERLVTDTQYF.